This passage covers 9 T cell receptor beta chains from one sample sequenced in a study of T-cell reconstitution after alpha-beta-depleted transplantation in children. Preparation of the TCRbeta library used unique molecular identifiers. TCRdb processed the PCR reads anew with MiXCR; each CDR3 protein has one entry. The sample gives hundreds of thousands of distinct CDR3 sequences, 30% to 35% of which show up once; roughly 2.5% is in the top ten. Source: PBMCs from the stem cell graft donor, taken from the stem cell graft. All receptors derive from a human donor who donated a stem cell graft to a child with aplastic anemia.

This clonotype has more than one count but fewer than ten. The gene calls are TRBV5-1 and TRBJ1-1; possible D gene TRBD1, 5 bases. The CDR3 loop spans 14 amino acids. V was cut by 0 bases and J by 5 bases, with 11 bases left in between. CDR1 and CDR2 (germline): SGHRS, YFSETQ. CDR3 protein: CASSLALGVTEAFF. CDR3 sequence (DNA): TGCGCCAGCAGCTTGGCCTTAGGGGTGACTGAAGCTTTCTTT. Full variable domain (remainder filled in from reference TRBV5-1 and TRBJ1-1): KAGVTQTPRYLIKTRGQQVTLSCSPISGHRSVSWYQQTPGQGLQFLFEYFSETQRNKGNFPGRFSGRQFSNSRSEMNVSTLELGDSALYLCASSLALGVTEAFFGQGTRLTVV.

This clonotype occurred many times. The chain couples TRBV12-3 or TRBV12-4 to TRBJ1-1; no clear D gene. V lost 6 bases, J lost 2 bases, and 13 bases lay in between. The CDR3 contains 14 residues. CDR3 sequence reads: CASSPRRKNTEAFF. In DNA, the CDR3 is TGTGCCAGCAGCCCCAGACGGAAAAACACTGAAGCTTTCTTT.

The V and J genes are TRBV7-2 and TRBJ1-1, with TRBD1 identical over 7 bases. Germline loops: CDR1 SGHTA, CDR2 FQGNSA. The J segment lost 7 bases and the V segment lost 5 bases, leaving 10 bases of the junction unmatched. The CDR3 consists of 14 residues. CDR3 DNA: TGTGCCAGCAGCACACACCCCCCAGGGGGTGAAGCTTTCTTT. This translates into CASSTHPPGGEAFF.

This clonotype was observed a handful of times. The chain recombines TRBV18 with TRBJ2-1, with a tentative D call TRBD2 (5 bases). The CDR3 extends over 14 amino acids. In germline, CDR1 is KGHSH, CDR2 LQKENI. V lost 3 bases and J 2 bases, leaving 8 bases between the germline ends. The DNA of the CDR3 is TGTGCCAGCTCACCTGGAGGCACCTACAATGAGCAGTTCTTC. It specifies CASSPGGTYNEQFF.

The gene calls are TRBV10-3 and TRBJ1-5; D perhaps matches TRBD1 (6 bases). The V gene's germline CDR1 is ENHRY and CDR2 SYGVKD. V lost 6 bases and J lost 2, with 17 bases in between. The CDR3 extends over 16 amino acids. CDR3 coding DNA: TGTGCCATCAGCATGGGGGCCTTGGGGGGCAATCAGCCCCAGCATTTT. This encodes CAISMGALGGNQPQHF.

The sample holds one count of this clonotype. The chain joins TRBV10-3 to TRBJ1-2; tentative D call: TRBD1 (6 bases). The CDR3 runs 15 residues. The V end lost 0 bases, the J end lost 7 bases, and 15 bases lay between the germline ends. Per the germline V gene, CDR1 is ENHRY and CDR2 is SYGVKD. As DNA, the CDR3 is TGTGCCATCAGTGAGTCGGAGGGGGGTGTAGTTGGCTACACCTTC. Its protein product is CAISESEGGVVGYTF.

This clonotype was observed a handful of times. The rearrangement uses TRBV6-5 and TRBJ2-1; 8 bases match TRBD1. Germline V gene sequence: CDR1 MNHEY, CDR2 SVGAGI. With V trimmed by 4 bases and J by 7 bases, 6 bases remained unmatched. This CDR3 spans 14 amino acids. The CDR3 sequence is CASSSPGGLNEQFF. The CDR3 DNA reads TGTGCCAGCAGTTCCCCAGGGGGCCTTAATGAGCAGTTCTTC.

This chain joins TRBV15 and TRBJ2-3, with TRBD2 matching 8 bases. CDR3 length equals 14 residues. The germline CDR1 and CDR2 sequences are LNHNV and YYDKDF (reference sequence). The junction had 7 bases not matched to a gene; V was cut back by 5 bases and J by 6 bases. The CDR3 region is CATSPAGGRDTQYF. The CDR3 coding sequence is TGTGCCACCAGCCCGGCTGGCGGGAGGGATACGCAGTATTTT.

The V and J genes are TRBV7-3 and TRBJ2-5; D may be TRBD2 (5 bases). This CDR3 is 15 amino acids long. Trimming left V 2 bases short and J 5 bases short, with 15 bases between. Germline CDR1 and CDR2: SGHTA and FQGTGA. The CDR3 reads CASSLSSRVIETQYF. The CDR3 nucleotides read TGTGCCAGCAGCTTATCTAGCCGCGTCATTGAGACCCAGTACTTC.